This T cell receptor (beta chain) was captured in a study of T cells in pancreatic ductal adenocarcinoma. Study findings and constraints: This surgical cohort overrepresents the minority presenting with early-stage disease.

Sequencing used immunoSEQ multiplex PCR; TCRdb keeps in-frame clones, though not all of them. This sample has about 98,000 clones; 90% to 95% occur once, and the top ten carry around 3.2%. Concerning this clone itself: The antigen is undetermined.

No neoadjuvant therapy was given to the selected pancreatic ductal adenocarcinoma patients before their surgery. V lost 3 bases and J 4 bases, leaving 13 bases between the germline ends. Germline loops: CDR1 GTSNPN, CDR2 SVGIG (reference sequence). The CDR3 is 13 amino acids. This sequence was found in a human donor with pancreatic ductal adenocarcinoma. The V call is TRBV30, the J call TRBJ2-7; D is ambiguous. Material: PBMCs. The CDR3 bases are TGTGCCTGGAGCCCACTCACCTTGTACGAGCAGTACTTC. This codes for CAWSPLTLYEQYF.